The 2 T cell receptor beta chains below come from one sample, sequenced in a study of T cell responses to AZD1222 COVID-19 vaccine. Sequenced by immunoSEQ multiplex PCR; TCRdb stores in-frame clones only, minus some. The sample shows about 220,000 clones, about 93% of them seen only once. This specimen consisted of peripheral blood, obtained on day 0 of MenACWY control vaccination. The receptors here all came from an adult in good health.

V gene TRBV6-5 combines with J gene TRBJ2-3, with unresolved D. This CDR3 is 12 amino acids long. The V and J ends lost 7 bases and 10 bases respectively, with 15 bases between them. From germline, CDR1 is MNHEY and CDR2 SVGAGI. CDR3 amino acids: CASIGSERSQYF. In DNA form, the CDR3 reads TGTGCCAGCATCGGATCCGAGCGATCGCAGTATTTT.

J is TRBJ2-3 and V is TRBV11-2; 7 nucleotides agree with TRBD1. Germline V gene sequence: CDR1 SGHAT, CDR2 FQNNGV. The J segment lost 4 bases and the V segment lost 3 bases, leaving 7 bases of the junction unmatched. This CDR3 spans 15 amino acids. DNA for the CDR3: TGTGCCAGCAGCTTTGCAGGGGGTTTCCCAGATACGCAGTATTTT. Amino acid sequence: CASSFAGGFPDTQYF. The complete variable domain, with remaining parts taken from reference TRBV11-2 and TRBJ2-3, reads EAGVAQSPRYKIIEKRQSVAFWCNPISGHATLYWYQQILGQGPKLLIQFQNNGVVDDSQLPKDRFSAERLKGVDSTLKIQPAKLEDSAVYLCASSFAGGFPDTQYFGPGTRLTVL.